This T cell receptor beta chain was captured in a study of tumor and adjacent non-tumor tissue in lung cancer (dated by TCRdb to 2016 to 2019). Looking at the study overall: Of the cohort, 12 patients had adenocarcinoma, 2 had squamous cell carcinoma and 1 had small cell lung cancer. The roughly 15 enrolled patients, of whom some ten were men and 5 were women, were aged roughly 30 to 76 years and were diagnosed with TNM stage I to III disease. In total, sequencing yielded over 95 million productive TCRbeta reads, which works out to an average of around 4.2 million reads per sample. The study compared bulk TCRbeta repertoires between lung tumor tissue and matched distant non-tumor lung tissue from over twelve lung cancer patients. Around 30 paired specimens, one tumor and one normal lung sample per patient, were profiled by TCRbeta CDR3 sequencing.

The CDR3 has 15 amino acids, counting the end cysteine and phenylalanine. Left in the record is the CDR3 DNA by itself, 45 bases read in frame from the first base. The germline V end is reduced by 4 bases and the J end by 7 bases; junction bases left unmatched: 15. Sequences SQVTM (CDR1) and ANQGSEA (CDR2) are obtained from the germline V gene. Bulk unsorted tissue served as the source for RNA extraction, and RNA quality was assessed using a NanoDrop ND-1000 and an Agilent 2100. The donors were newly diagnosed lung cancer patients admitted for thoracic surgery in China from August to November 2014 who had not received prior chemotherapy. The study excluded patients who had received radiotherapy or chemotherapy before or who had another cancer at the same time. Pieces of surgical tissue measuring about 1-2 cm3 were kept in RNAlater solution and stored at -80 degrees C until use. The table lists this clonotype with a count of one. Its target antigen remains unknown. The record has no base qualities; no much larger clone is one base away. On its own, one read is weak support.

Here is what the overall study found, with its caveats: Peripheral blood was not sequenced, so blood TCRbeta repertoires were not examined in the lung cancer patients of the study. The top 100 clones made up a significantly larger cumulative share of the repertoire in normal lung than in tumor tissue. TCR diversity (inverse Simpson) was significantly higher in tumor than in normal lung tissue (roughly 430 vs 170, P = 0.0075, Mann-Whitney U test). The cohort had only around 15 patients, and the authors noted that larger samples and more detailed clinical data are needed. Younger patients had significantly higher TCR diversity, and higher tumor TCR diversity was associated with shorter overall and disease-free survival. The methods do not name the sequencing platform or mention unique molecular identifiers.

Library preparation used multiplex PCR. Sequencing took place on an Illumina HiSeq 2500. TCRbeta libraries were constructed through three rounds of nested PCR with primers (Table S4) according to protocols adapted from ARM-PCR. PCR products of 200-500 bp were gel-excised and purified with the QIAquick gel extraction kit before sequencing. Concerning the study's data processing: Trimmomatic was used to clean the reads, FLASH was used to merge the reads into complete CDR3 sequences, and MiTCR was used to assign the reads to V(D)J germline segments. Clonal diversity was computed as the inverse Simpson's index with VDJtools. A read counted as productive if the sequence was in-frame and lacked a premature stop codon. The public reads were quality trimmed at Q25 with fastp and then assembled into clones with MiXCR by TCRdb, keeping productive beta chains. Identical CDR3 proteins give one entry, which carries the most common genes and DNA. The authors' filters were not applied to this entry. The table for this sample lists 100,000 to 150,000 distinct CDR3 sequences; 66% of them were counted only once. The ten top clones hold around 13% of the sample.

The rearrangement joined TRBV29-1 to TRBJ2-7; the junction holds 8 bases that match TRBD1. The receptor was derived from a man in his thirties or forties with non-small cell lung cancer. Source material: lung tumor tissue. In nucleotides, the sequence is TGCAGCGTTGTGGCAGGGGGCAGATTTGCCCAGGAGCAGTACTTC. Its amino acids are CSVVAGGRFAQEQYF.